This T cell receptor (beta chain) was obtained from a study of T-cell memory formation after mild COVID-19. TCRdb recomputed calls from the 5' RACE reads with MiXCR, one row per CDR3 protein. The data hold 100,000 to 120,000 distinct CDR3 sequences, with approximately 22% observed a single time. Concerning this clonotype: Its antigen remains unidentified.

This CDR3 has 12 amino acids. Trimming took off 1 base at V and 9 bases at J, with 10 bases between the two ends. Germline CDR1 reads SGHVS; CDR2 reads FNYEAQ. Study results and limitations: Second-wave clones reaching peak frequency on day 37 lacked confirmed SARS-CoV-2 specificity.

Material: PBMCs or a T cell subset sorted from them (not recorded which). This clonotype was obtained from a man younger than 35 who had mild COVID-19 (a few samples of this study predate the infection). Cell type and time point are not known. The V and J genes are TRBV7-6 and TRBJ2-7, with D hard to call. This chain's CDR3 is CASSLVERGQYF. In DNA form, the CDR3 reads TGTGCCAGCAGCTTAGTGGAGCGAGGGCAGTACTTC.